Following are 9 T cell receptor beta chains from one sample sequenced in a study of breast tumors, draining lymph nodes, adjacent tissues. The lymph nodes were axillary draining lymph nodes from breast cancer patients. TCRdb recomputed calls from the multiplex PCR reads with MiXCR, one row per CDR3 protein. The sample yields approximately 120,000 distinct CDR3 sequences, roughly 20% seen once. What was sequenced was axillary lymph node tissue. These receptors were obtained from a female donor with breast cancer. Some clones in this sample may be carry-over from other donors' samples.

This clonotype was picked up many times. The CDR3, as DNA: TGTGCCAGCGCCTCTAGCGGTAGCTCCTACGAGCAGTACTTC. As protein: CASASSGSSYEQYF. This chain links TRBV7-2 with TRBJ2-7; 7 bases match TRBD2. The germline CDR1 and CDR2 sequences are SGHTA and FQGNSA. Trimming at V came to 8 bases and at J to 0 bases, leaving 7 bases not matched to a gene. The CDR3 runs to 14 residues.

This clonotype was counted many times. The rearrangement uses TRBV7-2 and TRBJ2-7; TRBD2 matches at 7 bases. The CDR3 loop spans 15 amino acids. V shed 5 bases, J shed 1 base, and the junction held 8 bases outside the gene matches. Germline-derived CDR1 and CDR2 are SGHTA and FQGNSA. Written as DNA, the CDR3 is TGTGCCAGCAGCCCAGATGGGGGGGGGTCCTACGAGCAGTACTTC. It codes for CASSPDGGGSYEQYF.

This clonotype was counted at least ten times. This chain uses TRBV5-1 with TRBJ2-2, with D hard to call. The ends were cut back, 0 bases at V and 0 bases at J, with 6 bases in the middle. The CDR3 spans 15 residues. Germline V CDR1 and CDR2: SGHRS, YFSETQ. CDR3 in amino acids: CASSLGQPNTGELFF. In DNA, the CDR3 is TGCGCCAGCAGCTTGGGGCAGCCGAACACCGGGGAGCTGTTTTTT.

This clonotype has a count of ten or more. The rearrangement uses TRBV19 and TRBJ2-2, with 7 bases lining up with TRBD1. The CDR3 consists of 14 residues. The germline V gene encodes CDR1 LNHDA and CDR2 SQIVND (reference sequence). V shed 7 bases, J shed 3 bases, and the junction held 5 bases outside the gene matches. The CDR3 DNA sequence: TGTGCCAGTAAGGGGGCGCGGGACACCGGGGAGCTGTTTTTT. Its translation is CASKGARDTGELFF.

The gene calls are TRBV20-1 and TRBJ1-1, with D unclear. Germline V gene sequence: CDR1 DFQATT, CDR2 SNEGSKA (reference sequence). The length of the CDR3 is 13 residues. V lost 3 bases to trimming and J lost 3 bases, with 11 bases between them. CDR3 DNA: TGCAGTGCTAGCCGACCCGGTTACACTGAAGCTTTCTTT. Its translation is CSASRPGYTEAFF.

The sample holds many counts of this clonotype. This rearrangement joins TRBV3-1 to TRBJ2-1; tentative D call: TRBD2 (6 bases). Trimming took 4 bases from V and 7 from J, leaving 14 bases between them. This CDR3 comprises 14 residues. Germline V lookup: CDR1 LGHDT, CDR2 YNNKEL (reference sequence). CDR3 loop: CASSPWTNLNEQFF. For the CDR3, the DNA is TGTGCCAGCAGCCCCTGGACTAACCTAAATGAGCAGTTCTTC.

The chain employs TRBV4-2 and TRBJ2-6; the match to TRBD2 covers 8 bases. The CDR3 is made up of 19 amino acids. V shed 0 bases and J 0 bases; nucleotides not matched to a gene: 7. CDR1 and CDR2 (germline): LGHNA, YNFKEQ. CDR3 nucleotides: TGTGCCAGCAGCCAAGAGAGGCTAGCGGGTTACTCTGGGGCCAACGTCCTGACTTTC. Translation gives CASSQERLAGYSGANVLTF.

There are many counts of this clonotype. In DNA, the CDR3 is TGCAGTGCTAGATACGGCGAGCAGTACTTC. This codes for CSARYGEQYF. The rearrangement links TRBV20-1 to TRBJ2-7; the D is unclear. The CDR3 has 10 amino acids. Germline V CDR1 and CDR2: DFQATT, SNEGSKA (reference sequence). Trimming pared 2 bases from V and 6 bases from J, leaving 5 bases between.

In this sample, this clonotype turned up many times. This chain uses TRBV6-2 or TRBV6-3 with TRBJ2-2; 8 bases line up with TRBD1. This CDR3 region has 15 residues. Germline V lookup: CDR1 MNHEY, CDR2 SVGEGT. Trimming at V came to 6 bases and at J to 5 bases, leaving 8 bases not matched to a gene. For the CDR3, the DNA is TGTGCCAGCAGGACAGGGGAATTTCGAACCGGGGAGCTGTTTTTT. Amino acid sequence: CASRTGEFRTGELFF.